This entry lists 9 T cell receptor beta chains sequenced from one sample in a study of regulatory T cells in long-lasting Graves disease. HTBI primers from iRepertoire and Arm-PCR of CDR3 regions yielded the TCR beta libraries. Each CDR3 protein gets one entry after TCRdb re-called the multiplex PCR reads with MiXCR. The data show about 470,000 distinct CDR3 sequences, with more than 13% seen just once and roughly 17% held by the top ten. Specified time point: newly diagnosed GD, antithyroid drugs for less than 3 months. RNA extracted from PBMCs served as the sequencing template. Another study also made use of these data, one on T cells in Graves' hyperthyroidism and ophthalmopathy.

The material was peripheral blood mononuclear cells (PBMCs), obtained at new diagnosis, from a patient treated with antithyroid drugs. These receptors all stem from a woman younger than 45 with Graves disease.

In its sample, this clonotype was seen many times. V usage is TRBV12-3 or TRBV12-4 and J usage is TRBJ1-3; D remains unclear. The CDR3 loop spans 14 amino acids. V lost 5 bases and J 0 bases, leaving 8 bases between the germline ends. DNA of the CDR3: TGTGCCAGCAGTCTAGGAAGCTCTGGAAACACCATATATTTT. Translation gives CASSLGSSGNTIYF.

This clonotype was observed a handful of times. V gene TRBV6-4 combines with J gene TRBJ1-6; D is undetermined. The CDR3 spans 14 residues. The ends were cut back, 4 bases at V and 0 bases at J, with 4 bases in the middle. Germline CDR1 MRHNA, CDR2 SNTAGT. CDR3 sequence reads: CASSGRSYNSPLHF. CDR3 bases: TGTGCCAGCAGTGGCCGCTCCTATAATTCACCCCTCCACTTT.

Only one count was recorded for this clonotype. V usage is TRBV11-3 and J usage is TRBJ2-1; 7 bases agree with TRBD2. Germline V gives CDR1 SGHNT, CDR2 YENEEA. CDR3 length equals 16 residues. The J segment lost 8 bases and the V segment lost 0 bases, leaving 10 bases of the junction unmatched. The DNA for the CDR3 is TGTGCCAGCAGCTTAGATGGCGGGAGTAAGTCCGATGAGCAGTTCTTC. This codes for CASSLDGGSKSDEQFF.

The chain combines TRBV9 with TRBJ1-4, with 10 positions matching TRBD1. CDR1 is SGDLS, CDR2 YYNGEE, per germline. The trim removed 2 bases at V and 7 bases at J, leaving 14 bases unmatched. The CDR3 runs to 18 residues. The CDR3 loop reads CASSVPPGQGRGIEKLFF. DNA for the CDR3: TGTGCCAGCAGCGTTCCGCCGGGACAGGGGAGGGGGATTGAAAAACTGTTTTTT.

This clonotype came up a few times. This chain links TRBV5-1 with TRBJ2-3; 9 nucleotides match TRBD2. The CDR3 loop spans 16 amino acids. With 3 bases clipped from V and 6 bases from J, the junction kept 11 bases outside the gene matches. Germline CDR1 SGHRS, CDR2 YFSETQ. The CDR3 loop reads CASSSNTLAGLDTQYF. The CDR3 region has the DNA TGCGCCAGCAGCTCGAACACTCTAGCGGGATTGGATACGCAGTATTTT.

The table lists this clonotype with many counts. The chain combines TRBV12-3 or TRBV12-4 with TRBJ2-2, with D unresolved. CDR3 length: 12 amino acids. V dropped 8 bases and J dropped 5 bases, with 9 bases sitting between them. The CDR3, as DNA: TGTGCCAGCTCGTCTGGGACCGGGGAGCTGTTTTTT. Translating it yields CASSSGTGELFF.

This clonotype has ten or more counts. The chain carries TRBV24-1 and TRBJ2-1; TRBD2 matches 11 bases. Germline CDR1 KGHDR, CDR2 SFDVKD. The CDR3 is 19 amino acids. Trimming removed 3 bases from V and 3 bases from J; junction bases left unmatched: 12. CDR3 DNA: TGTGCCACCAGTGATCCATTAGCGGGAGGGCCCTCCGGCTACAATGAGCAGTTCTTC. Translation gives CATSDPLAGGPSGYNEQFF.

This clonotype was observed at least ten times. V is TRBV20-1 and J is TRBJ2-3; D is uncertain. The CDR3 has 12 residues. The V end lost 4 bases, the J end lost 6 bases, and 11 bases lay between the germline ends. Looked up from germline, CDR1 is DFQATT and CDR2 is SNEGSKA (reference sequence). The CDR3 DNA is TGCAGTGCTACACGGATTCGGGATACGCAGTATTTT. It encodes CSATRIRDTQYF.

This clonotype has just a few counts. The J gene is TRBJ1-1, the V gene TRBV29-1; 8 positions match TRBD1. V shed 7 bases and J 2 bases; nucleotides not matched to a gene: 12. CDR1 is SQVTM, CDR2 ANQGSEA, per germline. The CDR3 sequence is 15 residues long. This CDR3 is CSACRTGSPNTEAFF. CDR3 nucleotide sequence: TGCAGCGCTTGCAGGACAGGGTCCCCCAACACTGAAGCTTTCTTT.